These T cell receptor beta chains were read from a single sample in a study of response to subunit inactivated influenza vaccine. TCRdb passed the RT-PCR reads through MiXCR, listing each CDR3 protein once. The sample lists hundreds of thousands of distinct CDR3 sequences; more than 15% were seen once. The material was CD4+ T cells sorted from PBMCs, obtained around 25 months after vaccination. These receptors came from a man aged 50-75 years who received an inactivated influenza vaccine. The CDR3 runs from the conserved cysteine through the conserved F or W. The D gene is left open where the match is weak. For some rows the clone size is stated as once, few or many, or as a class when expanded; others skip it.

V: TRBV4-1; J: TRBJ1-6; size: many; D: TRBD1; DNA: TGCGCCAGCAGCCAAATGTGGGACAGTTCCTATAATTCACCCCTCCACTTT; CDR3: CASSQMWDSSYNSPLHF
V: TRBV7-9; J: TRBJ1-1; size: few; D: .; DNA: TGTGCCAGCAGCCCCGGCGGGGGGACGGTGAACACTGAAGCTTTCTTT; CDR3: CASSPGGGTVNTEAFF
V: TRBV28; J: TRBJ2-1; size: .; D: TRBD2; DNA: TGTGCCAGCAGTTTAGGACTAGCGGGGGGATGGAATGAGCAGTTCTTC; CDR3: CASSLGLAGGWNEQFF
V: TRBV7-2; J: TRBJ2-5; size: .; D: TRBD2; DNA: TGTGCCAGCAGCTTACCTAGCGGCGCCCGTGAGGCCCAGTACTTC; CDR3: CASSLPSGAREAQYF
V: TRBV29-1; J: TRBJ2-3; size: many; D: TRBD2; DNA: TGCAGCGTTTCCGGGACTAGCGGTAGGACGCAGTATTTT; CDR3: CSVSGTSGRTQYF
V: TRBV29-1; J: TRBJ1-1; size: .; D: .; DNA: TGCAGCGTTTCAGGGAGCGTCACTGAAGCTTTCTTT; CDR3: CSVSGSVTEAFF
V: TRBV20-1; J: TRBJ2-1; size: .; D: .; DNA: TGCAGTGCTAGAGTACGACTGTACAATGAGCAGTTCTTC; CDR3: CSARVRLYNEQFF
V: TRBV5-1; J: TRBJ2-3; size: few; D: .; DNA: TGCGCCAGCAGCCGACACCTCTCAGATACGCAGTATTTT; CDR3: CASSRHLSDTQYF
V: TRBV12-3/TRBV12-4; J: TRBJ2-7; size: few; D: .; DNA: TGTGCCAGCAGTCCCGGAGTGGGTGAGCAGTACTTC; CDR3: CASSPGVGEQYF
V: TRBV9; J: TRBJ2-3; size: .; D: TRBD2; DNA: TGTGCCAGCAGCGTAGGCGGGGACTACACAGATACGCAGTATTTT; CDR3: CASSVGGDYTDTQYF
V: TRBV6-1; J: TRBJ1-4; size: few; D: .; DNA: TGTGCCAGCAGTCGCCTTACAACTAATGAAAAACTGTTTTTT; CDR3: CASSRLTTNEKLFF
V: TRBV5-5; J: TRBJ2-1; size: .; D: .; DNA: TGTGCCAGCGGCTTGGGTCTCGTCTACAATGAGCAGTTCTTC; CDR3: CASGLGLVYNEQFF
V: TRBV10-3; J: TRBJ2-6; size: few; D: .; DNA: TGTGCCATCAGTGATTCCTCTGGGGCCAACGTCCTGACTTTC; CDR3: CAISDSSGANVLTF
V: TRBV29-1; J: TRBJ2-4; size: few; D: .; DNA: TGCAGCGTTGAAGATAGGCGGGGGCCAGTGTACATTCAGTACTTC; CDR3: CSVEDRRGPVYIQYF
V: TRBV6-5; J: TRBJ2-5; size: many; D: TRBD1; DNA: TGTGCCAGCAGCTACGGGACAGGGCGGCTCGAGACCCAGTACTTC; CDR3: CASSYGTGRLETQYF
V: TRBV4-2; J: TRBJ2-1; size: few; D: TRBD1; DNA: TGTGCCAGCAGCCACGCCGGGACAGGGCCCAATGAGCAGTTCTTC; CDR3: CASSHAGTGPNEQFF
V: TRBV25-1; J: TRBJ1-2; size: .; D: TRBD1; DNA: TGTGCCAGCATGCGGACAGGGGGCAATGGCTACACCTTC; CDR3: CASMRTGGNGYTF
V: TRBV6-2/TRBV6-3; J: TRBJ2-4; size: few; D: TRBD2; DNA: TGTGCCAGCAGTTACTCGATATCCGGGACTAGCGGGCTAGCCAAAAACATTCAGTACTTC; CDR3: CASSYSISGTSGLAKNIQYF
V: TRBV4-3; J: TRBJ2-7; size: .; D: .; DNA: TGCGCCAGCAGCCAAGATATGGGGGACGAGCAGTACTTC; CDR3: CASSQDMGDEQYF
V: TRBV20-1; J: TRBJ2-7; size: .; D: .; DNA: TGCAGTGCTAATCCTCTCTTAGCCGGGGGCCCCTACGAGCAGTACTTC; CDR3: CSANPLLAGGPYEQYF
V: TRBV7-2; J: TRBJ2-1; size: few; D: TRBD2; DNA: TGTGCCAGCAGCCCTAGCGGGAGGGGAGGTAATGAGCAGTTCTTC; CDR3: CASSPSGRGGNEQFF
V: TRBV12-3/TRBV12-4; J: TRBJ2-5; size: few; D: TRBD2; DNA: TGTGCCAGCCTCGACGGACTAGCGGGGGGGAAGACCCAGTACTTC; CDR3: CASLDGLAGGKTQYF
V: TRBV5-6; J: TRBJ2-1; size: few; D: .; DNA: TGTGCCAGCAGCTGGGCAGGGGTAAATGAGCAGTTCTTC; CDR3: CASSWAGVNEQFF
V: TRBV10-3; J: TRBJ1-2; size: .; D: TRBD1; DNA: TGTGCCATCAGTGAGAAGGGACAGATCTATGGCTACACCTTC; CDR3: CAISEKGQIYGYTF
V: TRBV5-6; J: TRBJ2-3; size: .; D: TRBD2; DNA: TGTGCCAGCAGCGCGGGACTAGCCTCCGATACGCAGTATTTT; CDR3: CASSAGLASDTQYF
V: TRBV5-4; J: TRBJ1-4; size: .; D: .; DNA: TGTGCCAGCAGCCAGAAGAGACAAGGGGCTAATGAAAAACTGTTTTTT; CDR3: CASSQKRQGANEKLFF